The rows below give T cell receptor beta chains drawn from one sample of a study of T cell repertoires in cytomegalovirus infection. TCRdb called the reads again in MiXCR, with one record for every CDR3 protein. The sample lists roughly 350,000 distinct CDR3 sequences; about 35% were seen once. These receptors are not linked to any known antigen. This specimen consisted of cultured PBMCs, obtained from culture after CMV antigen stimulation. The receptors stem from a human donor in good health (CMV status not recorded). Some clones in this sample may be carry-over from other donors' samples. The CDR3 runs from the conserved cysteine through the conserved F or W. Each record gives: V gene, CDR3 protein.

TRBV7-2 CASSPQGNHGYTF
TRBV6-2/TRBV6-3 CASSPTSGFTNTGELFF
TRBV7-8 CASSLNRIQETQYF
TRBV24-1 CATSDAGGSSYNEQFF
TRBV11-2 CASSPIGRRDTQYF
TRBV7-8 CASSSQGLNEKLFF
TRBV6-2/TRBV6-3 CASSYRQGRVGELFF
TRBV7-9 CASSLGEFAGGDTQYF
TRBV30 CAWSSGIYEQYF
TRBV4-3 CASGSGHNFYEQYF
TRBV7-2 CASRRLAGVKYNEQFF
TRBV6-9 CARPSGQTDTQYF
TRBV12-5 CASGLDYSTDTQYF
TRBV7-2 CASSLLALQETQYF
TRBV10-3 CAISEGGPSDLQETQYF
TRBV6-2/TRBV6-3 CASSNDRGISYGYTF
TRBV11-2 CASSLVRGNEKLFF
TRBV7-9 CASSSMGYQPQHF
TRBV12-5 CASGLLGSGGRYNEQFF
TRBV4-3 CASSQTSGINNEQFF
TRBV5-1 CASSLFTAGDTQYF
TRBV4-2 CASSPRQAQANEQFF
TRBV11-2 CASKLNIRDWTEAFF
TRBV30 CAWTRRRHDTQYF
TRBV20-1 CSGTSGMYNEQFF
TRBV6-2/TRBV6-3 CASSGTSALGTDTQYF
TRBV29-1 CSVVRETDTQYF
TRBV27 CASSLMTGRGQTETQYF
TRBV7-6 CASSLTVDNTEAFF
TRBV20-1 CSAMTGEVQPQHF
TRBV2 CASSEGMAGSSYNEQFF
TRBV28 CASSPTGADSPLHF
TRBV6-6 CASRGRGLAGRTDTQYF
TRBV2 CASSGEEGNEKLFF
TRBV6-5 CACRQGIAQPQHF